Detailed here is one TCR beta chain. Original handling: Amplified reference gene primers provided the basis for estimating nucleated cell counts. Profiled with immunoSEQ multiplex PCR; TCRdb holds only in-frame clones, not every one. V and J calls and clone size come straight from that table; D and trimming were deduced from the DNA. The sample includes some 160,000 clones, approximately 84% of them seen just once. Enrollment of patients from Seattle took place during active infection, with longitudinal follow-up. Trimming shortened V by 3 bases and J by 7 bases, and 15 bases separated the two germline ends. In germline, CDR1 is LGHNA, CDR2 YNFKEQ. The CDR3 loop spans 15 amino acids. This record comes from a study of blood T cell repertoires in COVID-19.

This sequence originates from a woman of 80 years or more with COVID-19, enrolled during active disease. V usage is TRBV4-2 and J usage is TRBJ1-4, with TRBD1 as a possible D gene (6 bases). The sequencing sample was made of peripheral blood. CDR3 loop: CASSQDSRAGEKLFF. The CDR3 region has the DNA TGTGCCAGCAGCCAGGACAGCCGCGCCGGTGAAAAACTGTTTTTT.